These T cell receptor beta chains were read from a single sample in a study of T cells after yellow fever vaccination. MiXCR was run by TCRdb on the 5' RACE reads, yielding one entry per CDR3 protein. Counted here are 450,000 to 650,000 distinct CDR3 sequences, approximately 13% occurring once; the ten biggest clones make up around an eighth. Source: PBMCs, taken on the day of the yellow fever booster vaccination. The source of these receptors is a man aged 25-45 years who received the YFV17D yellow fever vaccine. The CDR3 runs from the conserved cysteine through the conserved F or W. A D gene is named only where the DNA matches it firmly. Expanded clones are given a class, and other clones once, few, many or no size at all.

TGCAGTGCTAGAGTCCCGGGGACCACAGATACGCAGTATTTT CSARVPGTTDTQYF TRBV20-1 . . 14 TRBJ2-3
TGTGCCAGTAGTGATCAGGGGGGACATTTCACAGATACGCAGTATTTT CASSDQGGHFTDTQYF TRBV19 . . 16 TRBJ2-3
TGTGCCAGCAGCCCGGGACAGGTTGAATACAATGAGCAGTTCTTC CASSPGQVEYNEQFF TRBV28 . TRBD1 15 TRBJ2-1
TGCAGCGTTGAAATTGCCGGGACAGGGGTATCCGAGCAGTACTTC CSVEIAGTGVSEQYF TRBV29-1 few TRBD1 15 TRBJ2-7
TGTGCCAGCAGCCCGGGTAGCGGGGTACAAGAGACCCAGTACTTC CASSPGSGVQETQYF TRBV9 few TRBD2 15 TRBJ2-5
TGTGCCAGCAGTTACGGGACAGGGTTTTCCTACGAGCAGTACTTC CASSYGTGFSYEQYF TRBV6-5 few TRBD1 15 TRBJ2-7
TGTGCCAGCAGCTTACTAGCGGCATTCACAGATACGCAGTATTTT CASSLLAAFTDTQYF TRBV7-9 few TRBD2 15 TRBJ2-3
TGTGCCAGCAGTTTATTTGGTGGCTACACCTTC CASSLFGGYTF TRBV28 many . 11 TRBJ1-2
TGTGCCAGCAGTTTTCCCCGGGACAGGAATCCCACCGGGGAGCTGTTTTTT CASSFPRDRNPTGELFF TRBV5-6 . TRBD1 17 TRBJ2-2
TGTGCCAGCAGTTGGATGAAGACTCAGCCCCAGCATTTT CASSWMKTQPQHF TRBV12-3/TRBV12-4 . . 13 TRBJ1-5
TGTGCCCTACGACAGGGAGGAAACTATGGCTACACCTTC CALRQGGNYGYTF TRBV6-6 few TRBD1 13 TRBJ1-2
TGCGCCAGCAGCTTGGAAGCGGGAGAGATATACGAGCAGTACTTC CASSLEAGEIYEQYF TRBV5-1 few TRBD2 15 TRBJ2-7
TGTGCCAGCAGTCGGACTAGCGGGTTGCGCAATGAGCAGTTCTTC CASSRTSGLRNEQFF TRBV12-3/TRBV12-4 . TRBD2 15 TRBJ2-1
TGTGCCAGCAGCATGGCACTAGCGGCCTACAATGAGCAGTTCTTC CASSMALAAYNEQFF TRBV11-2 . TRBD2 15 TRBJ2-1
TGTGCCACCAGCATTGACGGACAAGAGACCCAGTACTTC CATSIDGQETQYF TRBV15 few . 13 TRBJ2-5
TGCAGTGCTGGAGATCTAGCGGGAGAGCACTACAATGAGCAGTTCTTC CSAGDLAGEHYNEQFF TRBV20-1 few TRBD2 16 TRBJ2-1
TGTGCCAGCAGTTACCCTATGGGCAGCCGCAATTCAGGGGAGCTGTTTTTT CASSYPMGSRNSGELFF TRBV6-2/TRBV6-3 few . 17 TRBJ2-2
TGTGCCAGCAGCTTGAGCTCGGTGGGAGTTACTAGCGGACCACTCCAGGGCAAGCAGTTCTTC CASSLSSVGVTSGPLQGKQFF TRBV7-2 . TRBD2 21 TRBJ2-1
TGCAGTGCTAGCGGGACAGGCGGGGAAAAACTGTTTTTT CSASGTGGEKLFF TRBV20-1 few TRBD1 13 TRBJ1-4
TGTGCCAGCAGCAAGAGAGGGACGAACACCGGGGAGCTGTTTTTT CASSKRGTNTGELFF TRBV11-3 . . 15 TRBJ2-2
TGCGCCAGCAGCCAAGATGCGGGAGGACCCTTGCAGTTCTTC CASSQDAGGPLQFF TRBV4-3 . TRBD2 14 TRBJ2-1
TGTGCCACCAGACCAGGGACCACAGATACGCAGTATTTT CATRPGTTDTQYF TRBV10-3 few . 13 TRBJ2-3
TGTGCCAGCAGCCCGGGTTCCAGGGAGCTAGCCAAAAACATTCAGTACTTC CASSPGSRELAKNIQYF TRBV5-5 . . 17 TRBJ2-4
TGTGCCAGCAGTTCTAGCGGGAGCTGGGAAGATACGCAGTATTTT CASSSSGSWEDTQYF TRBV12-3/TRBV12-4 . TRBD2 15 TRBJ2-3
TGCGCCAGCAGCTCCCTAGGCGGGAGGGTGGATGAGCAGTTCTTC CASSSLGGRVDEQFF TRBV5-1 . TRBD2 15 TRBJ2-1
TGTGCCAGCAGTTTTCGGAATGGACTAGCGGGAGGCACAGATACGCAGTATTTT CASSFRNGLAGGTDTQYF TRBV6-2/TRBV6-3 few TRBD2 18 TRBJ2-3
TGTGCCAGCAGCCCTAGCCCACTCCCCTACGAGCAGTACTTC CASSPSPLPYEQYF TRBV7-2 . . 14 TRBJ2-7
TGTGCCAGCAGCCTCGGAGGGAGTCTAGCGGGAAACGAGCAGTACTTC CASSLGGSLAGNEQYF TRBV9 . TRBD2 16 TRBJ2-7
TGTGCCAGCAGTTTATACCAATTTAAAGAGCAGTTCTTC CASSLYQFKEQFF TRBV28 few . 13 TRBJ2-1
TGTGCCAGCAGTACCCCGAAAGGGCGCGTCTACGAGCAGTACTTC CASSTPKGRVYEQYF TRBV27 . . 15 TRBJ2-7
TGTGCCAGCAGCGAGTACAGGAGCTGGAACACTGAAGCTTTCTTT CASSEYRSWNTEAFF TRBV14 . . 15 TRBJ1-1
TGTGCCAGTAGCAACCTCAGGGGGGCCGGACCCTATGGCTACACCTTC CASSNLRGAGPYGYTF TRBV19 few TRBD1 16 TRBJ1-2
TGCGCCTCCGGGACCCGCAATGAGCAGTTCTTC CASGTRNEQFF TRBV29-1 few . 11 TRBJ2-1
TGCAGTGTGTCGACTAGCGTCAATGAGCAGTTCTTC CSVSTSVNEQFF TRBV20-1 few TRBD2 12 TRBJ2-1
TGCAGTGCTAGTGTATATGACTACGAGCAGTACTTC CSASVYDYEQYF TRBV20-1 . . 12 TRBJ2-7
TGCAGCGTTCGGACTGGTCGTGGGGGAGATACGCAGTATTTT CSVRTGRGGDTQYF TRBV29-1 . . 14 TRBJ2-3
TGTGCCAGTAGTATAACAGGGTACGATACGCAGTATTTT CASSITGYDTQYF TRBV19 few . 13 TRBJ2-3
TGTGCCAGCAGTCCTCCGGGGGAGCACCCTCCCTACAATGAGCAGTTCTTC CASSPPGEHPPYNEQFF TRBV6-1 . . 17 TRBJ2-1
TGTGCCAGCACCAGCGGGAACAACTATGGCTACACCTTC CASTSGNNYGYTF TRBV6-1 . . 13 TRBJ1-2
TGTGCCAGCAGCCCTCCTGGGACACCCTTAGGGTATGGCTACACCTTC CASSPPGTPLGYGYTF TRBV7-9 few . 16 TRBJ1-2